One sample yielded the 6 T cell receptor beta chains listed below, sequenced in a study of blood T cell repertoires in COVID-19. Sequencing was performed with immunoSEQ multiplex PCR; in TCRdb, only in-frame clones are kept and a portion is missing. The table records 130,000 to 150,000 clones, about four fifths of them present only once. Sequences were obtained from PBMCs or T cells enriched from blood (not recorded which). The receptors shown here come from a woman in her 50s who had been exposed to COVID-19.

This chain joins TRBV18 and TRBJ2-7, with 7 bases aligning to TRBD1. CDR1 is KGHSH, CDR2 LQKENI, per germline. V lost 5 bases and J lost 10; bases outside the gene matches: 5. The CDR3 totals 11 residues. The CDR3 coding sequence is TGTGCCAGCTCAGCCGGGACAGTTCAGTACTTC. As protein: CASSAGTVQYF.

This sequence joins TRBV12-5 and TRBJ2-5; the D gene is possibly TRBD1 (7 bases). CDR1 and CDR2 from the germline V gene are LGHNT and FRNRAP. The CDR3 is 14 residues long. V lost 5 bases and J lost 7, with 17 bases in between. CDR3 sequence: CASGPGGSGGTQYF. CDR3 coding DNA: TGTGCTAGTGGTCCAGGGGGGTCCGGAGGGACCCAGTACTTC. The complete variable domain, with remaining parts taken from reference TRBV12-5 and TRBJ2-5, reads DARVTQTPRHKVTEMGQEVTMRCQPILGHNTVFWYRQTMMQGLELLAYFRNRAPLDDSGMPKDRFSAEMPDATLATLKIQPSEPRDSAVYFCASGPGGSGGTQYFGPGTRLLVL.

V gene TRBV30 combines with J gene TRBJ1-2, with D maybe TRBD1 (6 bases). CDR1 GTSNPN and CDR2 SVGIG come from the germline V gene (reference sequence). Trimming removed 6 bases from V and 8 bases from J, with 13 bases in between. The CDR3 sequence is 11 residues long. Here the CDR3 DNA reads TGTGCCTGTGGTTCGGGGGGCGGCTACACCTTC. Residues: CACGSGGGYTF.

The rearrangement links TRBV7-2 to TRBJ1-2, with TRBD1 matching 10 bases. This CDR3 contains 15 residues. Germline loops: CDR1 SGHTA, CDR2 FQGNSA. Germline trimming cut 3 bases from V and 4 bases from J; bases unmatched to any gene: 5. The CDR3 DNA is TGTGCCAGCAGCTTTGACAGGGGGCTTGTCTATGGCTACACCTTC. The encoded protein is CASSFDRGLVYGYTF. Full variable domain (remainder filled in from reference TRBV7-2 and TRBJ1-2): GAGVSQSPSNKVTEKGKDVELRCDPISGHTALYWYRQSLGQGLEFLIYFQGNSAPDKSGLPSDRFSAERTGGSVSTLTIQRTQQEDSAVYLCASSFDRGLVYGYTFGSGTRLTVV.

The V gene is TRBV6-6, the J gene TRBJ1-5; the match to TRBD1 covers 7 bases. V shed 5 bases and J 0 bases; nucleotides not matched to a gene: 4. Per germline, CDR1 MNHNY and CDR2 SVGAGI (reference sequence). CDR3 size: 15 residues. The CDR3 DNA is TGTGCCAGCAGTGCCGGGACAGTTAGCAATCAGCCCCAGCATTTT. Its protein product is CASSAGTVSNQPQHF.

This clone was seen only once. The J gene is TRBJ2-1, the V gene TRBV2; 11 nucleotides match TRBD2. This CDR3 is 15 amino acids long. CDR1 SNHLY and CDR2 FYNNEI come from the germline V gene. With 5 bases clipped from V and 5 bases from J, the junction kept 5 bases outside the gene matches. The CDR3 loop reads CASSHLAGGNNEQFF. The CDR3 DNA sequence: TGTGCCAGCAGTCACCTAGCGGGGGGCAACAATGAGCAGTTCTTC.